The T cell receptor beta chain under discussion was sequenced for a study of shared clonotypes between healthy human individuals. DNA at around 200 ng, about 30,000 T cell genomes, went into sorted-subset replicate PCRs. Profiled with immunoSEQ multiplex PCR; TCRdb holds only in-frame clones, not every one. The repertoire holds roughly 700,000 clones, less than 95% seen once, with 34% in the top ten. About this clone: Its antigen remains unidentified.

CD45RO+ cells joined CCR7-negative CD45RA+ TemRA cells to form CD8 memory. The CDR3 runs to 17 residues. Trimming left V 0 bases short and J 4 bases short, with 16 bases between. Germline V lookup: CDR1 LGHNA, CDR2 YSLEER. Study conclusions and caveats: Rarefaction gave evidence that sorted-subset sequencing remained incomplete despite large depth. Larger richness was generally estimated for naive than memory subsets.

This clonotype was sampled from a man in his late teens or twenties in good health. Some clones in this sample may be carry-over from other donors' samples. This chain joins TRBV4-3 and TRBJ1-3; TRBD1 might be the D (5 bases). The source material was memory CD8+ T cells from PBMCs. Subset: CD45RO+ cells pooled with CCR7-negative TemRA cells. Here the CDR3 reads CASSQDTEGIGGNTIYF. The CDR3, as DNA: TGCGCCAGCAGCCAAGACACCGAGGGGATCGGCGGAAACACCATATATTTT.